The rows below give T cell receptor beta chains drawn from one sample of a study of T-cell memory formation after mild COVID-19. TCRdb reprocessed the 5' RACE reads via MiXCR and lists one record per CDR3 protein. Of 200,000 to 300,000 distinct CDR3 sequences listed, approximately 15% are singletons. The specimen sequenced was PBMCs or a T cell subset sorted from them (not recorded which). The source of these receptors is an adult woman who had mild COVID-19 (a few samples of this study predate the infection). Cell type and time point are not known. The CDR3 runs from the conserved cysteine through the conserved F or W. D genes are given only for firm matches. A row's size may be missing; if present it is once, few, many or a size class.

size: -
length: 12
D: -
V: TRBV7-3
J: TRBJ2-1
DNA: TGTGCCAGCAGCCCAGGGACAAGTGAGCAGTTCTTC
CDR3: CASSPGTSEQFF

size: few
length: 15
D: TRBD2
V: TRBV18
J: TRBJ2-5
DNA: TGTGCCAGCTCACCGGCAGCGGGGGGAAGCGAGACCCAGTACTTC
CDR3: CASSPAAGGSETQYF

size: -
length: 13
D: -
V: TRBV24-1
J: TRBJ2-7
DNA: TGTGCCACCAGTGATTTCCAAAACCACGAGCAGTACTTC
CDR3: CATSDFQNHEQYF

size: -
length: 13
D: TRBD2
V: TRBV7-6
J: TRBJ2-5
DNA: TGTGCTTCTCGGCGGGGGGTCGGGGAGACCCAGTACTTC
CDR3: CASRRGVGETQYF

size: -
length: 14
D: -
V: TRBV5-1
J: TRBJ2-3
DNA: TGCGCCAGCAGCTTGGCTAGGGGCACAGATACGCAGTATTTT
CDR3: CASSLARGTDTQYF

size: -
length: 13
D: -
V: TRBV12-3/TRBV12-4
J: TRBJ1-5
DNA: TGTGCCAGCAGTTATGGAGAAAATCAGCCCCAGCATTTT
CDR3: CASSYGENQPQHF

size: -
length: 15
D: TRBD1
V: TRBV12-3/TRBV12-4
J: TRBJ2-7
DNA: TGTGCCAGCAGTCCTTCCGGGACAGGGACCCACGAGCAGTACTTC
CDR3: CASSPSGTGTHEQYF

size: -
length: 15
D: TRBD1
V: TRBV19
J: TRBJ2-1
DNA: TGTGCCAGTAAGGATGGGGCAGGGGGCATTGATGAGCAGTTCTTC
CDR3: CASKDGAGGIDEQFF

size: -
length: 14
D: -
V: TRBV24-1
J: TRBJ2-1
DNA: TGTGCCACCAGTCTGTCTGGGGGATACAATGAGCAGTTCTTC
CDR3: CATSLSGGYNEQFF

size: -
length: 15
D: TRBD1
V: TRBV11-3
J: TRBJ1-2
DNA: TGTGCCAGCAGCAAACGAGGGACAGAAGTTGGCGGCTACACCTTC
CDR3: CASSKRGTEVGGYTF

size: -
length: 17
D: -
V: TRBV21-1
J: TRBJ2-1
DNA: TGTGCCAGCAGCAAAGTGACAGGACTGGCGCGGAACAATGAGCAGTTCTTC
CDR3: CASSKVTGLARNNEQFF

size: few
length: 16
D: -
V: TRBV5-1
J: TRBJ2-2
DNA: TGCGCCAGCAGCAGTCGGGCGGCTTCGAACACCGGGGAGCTGTTTTTT
CDR3: CASSSRAASNTGELFF

size: many
length: 12
D: TRBD1
V: TRBV18
J: TRBJ2-7
DNA: TGTGCCAGCTCAAGACAGGGTGGGGAGCAGTACTTC
CDR3: CASSRQGGEQYF

size: -
length: 14
D: -
V: TRBV3-1
J: TRBJ2-7
DNA: TGTGCCAGCAGCCGTTTCAGGGGTGGCTACGAGCAGTACTTC
CDR3: CASSRFRGGYEQYF

size: -
length: 20
D: TRBD2
V: TRBV4-3
J: TRBJ2-3
DNA: TGCGCCAGCAGCCCCGGGGGACTAGCGGGAGGGCCGGGGGCGGCAGATACGCAGTATTTT
CDR3: CASSPGGLAGGPGAADTQYF

size: -
length: 15
D: -
V: TRBV5-1
J: TRBJ2-1
DNA: TGCGCCAGCTTAAGCGGGCAGAGCTCCTACAATGAGCAGTTCTTC
CDR3: CASLSGQSSYNEQFF

size: -
length: 15
D: -
V: TRBV12-3/TRBV12-4
J: TRBJ1-5
DNA: TGTGCCAGCACCTCGCGTTCGGGAAGCAATCAGCCCCAGCATTTT
CDR3: CASTSRSGSNQPQHF

size: few
length: 14
D: TRBD2
V: TRBV20-1
J: TRBJ2-1
DNA: TGCAGTGCTGACCGTAGCGGGAGGTACAATGAGCAGTTCTTC
CDR3: CSADRSGRYNEQFF

size: few
length: 14
D: -
V: TRBV5-1
J: TRBJ2-1
DNA: TGCGCCAGCAGCCTGTGGGGGAGAGCCAATGAGCAGTTCTTC
CDR3: CASSLWGRANEQFF

size: few
length: 12
D: TRBD1
V: TRBV2
J: TRBJ1-1
DNA: TGTGCCAGCAGGGGACAGGGGACTGAAGCTTTCTTT
CDR3: CASRGQGTEAFF

size: few
length: 14
D: -
V: TRBV12-3/TRBV12-4
J: TRBJ1-2
DNA: TGTGCCAGCAGTTTAGCGTCTAGGGACTATGGCTACACCTTC
CDR3: CASSLASRDYGYTF

size: many
length: 14
D: -
V: TRBV7-3
J: TRBJ1-1
DNA: TGTGCCAGCAGCTTAAACCCGGGGAGCACTGAAGCTTTCTTT
CDR3: CASSLNPGSTEAFF

size: few
length: 15
D: -
V: TRBV7-9
J: TRBJ1-3
DNA: TGTGCCAGCAGCTTATTACAGGCCTCTGGAAACACCATATATTTT
CDR3: CASSLLQASGNTIYF

size: -
length: 14
D: TRBD1
V: TRBV12-3/TRBV12-4
J: TRBJ1-1
DNA: TGTGCCAGCAGGCCGGGACAGGGGTTCACTGAAGCTTTCTTT
CDR3: CASRPGQGFTEAFF

size: -
length: 17
D: -
V: TRBV12-3/TRBV12-4
J: TRBJ2-1
DNA: TGTGCCAGCAGTTTTTTAAGGATGGGAGGTCGGGGGAATGAGCAGTTCTTC
CDR3: CASSFLRMGGRGNEQFF

size: few
length: 16
D: -
V: TRBV6-2/TRBV6-3
J: TRBJ2-1
DNA: TGTGCCAGCAGTTACTCGAGCGGGACAGCTTTTAATGAGCAGTTCTTC
CDR3: CASSYSSGTAFNEQFF

size: few
length: 14
D: -
V: TRBV5-1
J: TRBJ2-1
DNA: TGCGCCAGCAGCTTGGCCGGGACGCTTAATGAGCAGTTCTTC
CDR3: CASSLAGTLNEQFF

size: -
length: 14
D: -
V: TRBV18
J: TRBJ2-5
DNA: TGTGCCAGCTCACCGTGTGGGACCCAAGAGACCCAGTACTTC
CDR3: CASSPCGTQETQYF

size: many
length: 14
D: -
V: TRBV12-3/TRBV12-4
J: TRBJ2-6
DNA: TGTGCCAGCAGTTTAGCGAGCGGGGCCAACGTCCTGACTTTC
CDR3: CASSLASGANVLTF

size: few
length: 14
D: -
V: TRBV7-2
J: TRBJ2-7
DNA: TGTGCCAGCAGCTTAGGGGGGCGAGCTACTGAGCAGTACTTC
CDR3: CASSLGGRATEQYF

size: many
length: 15
D: -
V: TRBV5-1
J: TRBJ2-3
DNA: TGCGCCAGCAGCTGGGGCGGGGGCAACACAGATACGCAGTATTTT
CDR3: CASSWGGGNTDTQYF

size: -
length: 15
D: TRBD1
V: TRBV12-3/TRBV12-4
J: TRBJ2-3
DNA: TGTGCCAGCAGCGCGACAGGGATTTACACAGATACGCAGTATTTT
CDR3: CASSATGIYTDTQYF

size: -
length: 15
D: TRBD2
V: TRBV27
J: TRBJ2-1
DNA: TGTGCCAGCACTCCGGGACTAGCGATCGTGAATGAGCAGTTCTTC
CDR3: CASTPGLAIVNEQFF

size: -
length: 16
D: -
V: TRBV4-3
J: TRBJ2-5
DNA: TGCGCCAGCAGCCAAGATTGGTTGGGGGCTGTTGAGACCCAGTACTTC
CDR3: CASSQDWLGAVETQYF

size: -
length: 15
D: TRBD1
V: TRBV30
J: TRBJ1-5
DNA: TGTGCCTGGTCCACTCAGGGGGCTTCCAATCAGCCCCAGCATTTT
CDR3: CAWSTQGASNQPQHF

size: -
length: 14
D: -
V: TRBV7-2
J: TRBJ2-7
DNA: TGTGCCAGCAGCCCAGGACAGATCTCCTACGAGCAGTACTTC
CDR3: CASSPGQISYEQYF

size: many
length: 11
D: TRBD2
V: TRBV12-3/TRBV12-4
J: TRBJ2-7
DNA: TGTGCCAGCAGCCGGGGGGACGAGCAGTACTTC
CDR3: CASSRGDEQYF

size: few
length: 15
D: TRBD1
V: TRBV20-1
J: TRBJ1-2
DNA: TGCAGTGCCACTCCTGGCCGGGACAGGGTTTTTGGCTACACCTTC
CDR3: CSATPGRDRVFGYTF

size: few
length: 14
D: -
V: TRBV12-3/TRBV12-4
J: TRBJ2-5
DNA: TGTGCCAGCAGTTTAGTTCCAGTCGGGGAGACCCAGTACTTC
CDR3: CASSLVPVGETQYF

size: -
length: 15
D: TRBD1
V: TRBV12-3/TRBV12-4
J: TRBJ1-1
DNA: TGTGCCAGCAGTCGCGGACAGGGGAGGAGAGGTGAAGCTTTCTTT
CDR3: CASSRGQGRRGEAFF

size: few
length: 15
D: TRBD1
V: TRBV12-3/TRBV12-4
J: TRBJ2-7
DNA: TGTGCCAGCAGTTTAAGACAGGGGGCCTCGGGAGAGCAGTACTTC
CDR3: CASSLRQGASGEQYF

size: -
length: 16
D: TRBD2
V: TRBV6-2/TRBV6-3
J: TRBJ2-1
DNA: TGTGCCAGCAGCTTACTTCGGGAGGGCCCTCAGTATGAGCAGTTCTTC
CDR3: CASSLLREGPQYEQFF

size: -
length: 13
D: -
V: TRBV5-5
J: TRBJ2-5
DNA: TGTGCCAGCAGCGGAGGGCCGAAAGAGACCCAGTACTTC
CDR3: CASSGGPKETQYF

size: -
length: 16
D: -
V: TRBV7-9
J: TRBJ1-1
DNA: TGTGCCAGCAGCTCACCTGAACAGGGTCCCGACACTGAAGCTTTCTTT
CDR3: CASSSPEQGPDTEAFF

size: few
length: 12
D: -
V: TRBV7-9
J: TRBJ2-1
DNA: TGTGCCAGCAGCTCCAGGACAGATGAGCAGTTCTTC
CDR3: CASSSRTDEQFF

size: few
length: 14
D: TRBD1
V: TRBV19
J: TRBJ1-2
DNA: TGTGCCAGTATGGGACAGGGAAGTATGTATGGCTACACCTTC
CDR3: CASMGQGSMYGYTF